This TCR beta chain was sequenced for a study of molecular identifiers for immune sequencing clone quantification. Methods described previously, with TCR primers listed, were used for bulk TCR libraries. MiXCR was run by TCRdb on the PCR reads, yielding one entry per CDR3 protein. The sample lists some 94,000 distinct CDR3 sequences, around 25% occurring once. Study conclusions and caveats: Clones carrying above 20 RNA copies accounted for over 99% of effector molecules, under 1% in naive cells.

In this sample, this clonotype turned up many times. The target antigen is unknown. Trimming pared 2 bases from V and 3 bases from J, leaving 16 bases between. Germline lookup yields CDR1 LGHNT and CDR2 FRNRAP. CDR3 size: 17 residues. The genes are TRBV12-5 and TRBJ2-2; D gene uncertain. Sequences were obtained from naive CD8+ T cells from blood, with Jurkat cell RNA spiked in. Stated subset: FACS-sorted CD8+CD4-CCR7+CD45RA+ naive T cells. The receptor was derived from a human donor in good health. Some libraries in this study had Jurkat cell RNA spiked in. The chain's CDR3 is CASGLYFLDSYTGELFF. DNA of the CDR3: TGTGCTAGTGGTTTGTATTTCCTAGACTCCTACACCGGGGAGCTGTTTTTT.